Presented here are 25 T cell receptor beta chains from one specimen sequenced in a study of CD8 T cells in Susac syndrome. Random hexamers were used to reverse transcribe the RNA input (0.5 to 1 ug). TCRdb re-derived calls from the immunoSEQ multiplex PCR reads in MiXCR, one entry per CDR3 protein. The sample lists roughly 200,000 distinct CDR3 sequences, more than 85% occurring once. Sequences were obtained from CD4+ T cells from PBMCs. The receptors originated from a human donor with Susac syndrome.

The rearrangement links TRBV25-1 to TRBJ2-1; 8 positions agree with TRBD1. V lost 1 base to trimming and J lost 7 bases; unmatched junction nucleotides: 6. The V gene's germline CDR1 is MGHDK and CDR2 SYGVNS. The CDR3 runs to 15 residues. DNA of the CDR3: TGTGCCAGCAGTGAATTGCAGGGGGCGAAGAATGAGCAGTTCTTC. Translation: CASSELQGAKNEQFF.

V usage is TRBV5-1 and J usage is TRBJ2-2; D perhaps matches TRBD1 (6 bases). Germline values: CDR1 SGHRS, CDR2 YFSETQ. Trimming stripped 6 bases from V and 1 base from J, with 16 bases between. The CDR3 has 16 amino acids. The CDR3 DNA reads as TGCGCCAGCACGCTCTTGGACAGCCAGAACACCGGGGAGCTGTTTTTT. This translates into CASTLLDSQNTGELFF.

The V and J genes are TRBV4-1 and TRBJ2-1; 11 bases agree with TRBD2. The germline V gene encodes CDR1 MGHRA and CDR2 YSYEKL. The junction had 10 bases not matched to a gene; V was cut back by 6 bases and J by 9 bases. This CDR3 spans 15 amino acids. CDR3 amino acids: CASSRLIAGGVEQFF. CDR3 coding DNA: TGCGCCAGCAGTCGGTTAATAGCGGGAGGGGTTGAGCAGTTCTTC.

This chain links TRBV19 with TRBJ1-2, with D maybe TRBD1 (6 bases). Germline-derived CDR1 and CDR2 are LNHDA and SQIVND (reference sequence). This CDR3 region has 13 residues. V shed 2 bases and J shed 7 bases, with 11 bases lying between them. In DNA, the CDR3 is TGTGCCAGTAGTATACAGGGGTCGTTTGGCTACACCTTC. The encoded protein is CASSIQGSFGYTF.

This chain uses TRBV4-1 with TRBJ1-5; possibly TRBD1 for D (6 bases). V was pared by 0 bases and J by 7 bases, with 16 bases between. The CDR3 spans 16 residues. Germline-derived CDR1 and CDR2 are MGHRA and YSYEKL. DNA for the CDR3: TGCGCCAGCAGCCAAGAGGGGCAGGGGAACGGGCAGCCCCAGCATTTT. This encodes CASSQEGQGNGQPQHF.

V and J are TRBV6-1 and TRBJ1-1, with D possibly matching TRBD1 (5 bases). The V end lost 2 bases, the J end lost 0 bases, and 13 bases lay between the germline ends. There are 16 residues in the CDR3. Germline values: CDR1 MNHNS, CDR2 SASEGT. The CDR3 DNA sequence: TGTGCCAGCAGTGAACAAGAGTTGGGGCTGAACACTGAAGCTTTCTTT. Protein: CASSEQELGLNTEAFF.

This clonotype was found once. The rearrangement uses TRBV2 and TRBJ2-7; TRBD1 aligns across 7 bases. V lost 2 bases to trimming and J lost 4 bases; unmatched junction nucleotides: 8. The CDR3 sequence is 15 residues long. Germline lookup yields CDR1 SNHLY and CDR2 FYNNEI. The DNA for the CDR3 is TGTGCCAGCAGTGAAATTTTGGGACAGAATTACGAGCAGTACTTC. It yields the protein CASSEILGQNYEQYF.

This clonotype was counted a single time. The CDR3 sequence: CASSRGTSNTGELFF. CDR3 coding DNA: TGTGCCAGCAGCCGAGGGACTTCGAACACCGGGGAGCTGTTTTTT. The rearrangement joins TRBV7-3 to TRBJ2-2; possibly TRBD2 for D (6 bases). CDR3 length: 15 residues. Germline lookup yields CDR1 SGHTA and CDR2 FQGTGA. Between the trimmed V and J ends, which lost 5 bases and 0 bases, there was a span of 10 bases.

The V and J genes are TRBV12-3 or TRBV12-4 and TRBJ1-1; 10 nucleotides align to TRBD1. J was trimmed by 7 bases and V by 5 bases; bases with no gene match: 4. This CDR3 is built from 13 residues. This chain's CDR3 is CASSPDRGHEAFF. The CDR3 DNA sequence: TGTGCCAGCAGTCCTGACAGGGGGCATGAAGCTTTCTTT.

CDR3 DNA sequence: TGTGCCTACGGGGCCGCCAACCAGTACGAGCAGTACTTC. Translated: CAYGAANQYEQYF. V and J are TRBV30 and TRBJ2-7; possibly TRBD1 or TRBD2 for D (5 bases each). The CDR3 is 13 amino acids. The V and J ends lost 7 bases and 4 bases respectively, with 17 bases between them. From germline, CDR1 is GTSNPN and CDR2 SVGIG (reference sequence).

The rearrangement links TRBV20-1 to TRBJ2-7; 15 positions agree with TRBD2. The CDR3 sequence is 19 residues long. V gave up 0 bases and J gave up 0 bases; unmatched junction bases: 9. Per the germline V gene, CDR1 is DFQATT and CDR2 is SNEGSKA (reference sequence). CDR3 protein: CSARDMGGLAGGSSYEQYF. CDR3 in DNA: TGCAGTGCTAGAGATATGGGAGGACTAGCGGGAGGGAGCTCCTACGAGCAGTACTTC.

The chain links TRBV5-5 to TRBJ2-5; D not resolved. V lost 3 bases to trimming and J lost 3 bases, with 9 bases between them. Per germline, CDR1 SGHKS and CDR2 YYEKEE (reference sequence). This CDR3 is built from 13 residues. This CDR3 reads CASSYFMEETQYF. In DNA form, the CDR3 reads TGTGCCAGCAGCTACTTCATGGAAGAGACCCAGTACTTC.

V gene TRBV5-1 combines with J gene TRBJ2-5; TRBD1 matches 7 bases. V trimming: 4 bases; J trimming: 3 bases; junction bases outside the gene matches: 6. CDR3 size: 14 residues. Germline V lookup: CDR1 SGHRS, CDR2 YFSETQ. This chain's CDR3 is CASSPGTAKETQYF. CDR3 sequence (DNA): TGCGCCAGCAGCCCCGGGACAGCCAAAGAGACCCAGTACTTC.

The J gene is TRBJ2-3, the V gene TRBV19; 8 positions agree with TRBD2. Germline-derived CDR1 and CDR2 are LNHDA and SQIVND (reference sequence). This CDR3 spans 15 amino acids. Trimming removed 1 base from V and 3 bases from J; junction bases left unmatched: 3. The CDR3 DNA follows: TGTGCCAGTAGTATAGGCGGGGGGCAAACAGATACGCAGTATTTT. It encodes CASSIGGGQTDTQYF.

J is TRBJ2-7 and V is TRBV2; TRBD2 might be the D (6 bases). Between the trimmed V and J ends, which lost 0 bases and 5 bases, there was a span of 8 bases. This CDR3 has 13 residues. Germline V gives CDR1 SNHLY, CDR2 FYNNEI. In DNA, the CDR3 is TGTGCCAGCAGTGAAGCAGGGGAGGACGAGCAGTACTTC. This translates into CASSEAGEDEQYF.

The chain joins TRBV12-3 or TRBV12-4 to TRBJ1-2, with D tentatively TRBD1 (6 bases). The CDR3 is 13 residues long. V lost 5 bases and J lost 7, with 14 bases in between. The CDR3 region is CASSQIQGLGYTF. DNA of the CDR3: TGTGCCAGCAGTCAAATACAGGGACTTGGCTACACCTTC.

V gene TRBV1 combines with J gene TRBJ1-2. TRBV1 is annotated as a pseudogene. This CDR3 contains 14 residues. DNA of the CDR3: TGCACCAGCAGCCACGACAGAGGTCGGTATGGCTACACCTTC. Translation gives CTSSHDRGRYGYTF.

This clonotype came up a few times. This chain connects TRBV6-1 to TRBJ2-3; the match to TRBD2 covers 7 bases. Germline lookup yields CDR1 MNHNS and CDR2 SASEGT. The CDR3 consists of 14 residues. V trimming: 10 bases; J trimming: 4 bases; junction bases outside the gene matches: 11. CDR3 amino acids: CATKAGFWSDTQYF. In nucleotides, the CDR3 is TGTGCCACCAAAGCGGGATTTTGGTCAGATACGCAGTATTTT.

DNA for the CDR3: TGTGCCAGCAGCATTAGACCGGACACTGAAGCTTTCTTT. This gives the protein CASSIRPDTEAFF. The rearrangement uses TRBV7-6 and TRBJ1-1; D call uncertain. The CDR3 has 13 residues. Trimming stripped 5 bases from V and 3 bases from J, with 10 bases between. The germline V gene has CDR1 SGHVS and CDR2 FNYEAQ.

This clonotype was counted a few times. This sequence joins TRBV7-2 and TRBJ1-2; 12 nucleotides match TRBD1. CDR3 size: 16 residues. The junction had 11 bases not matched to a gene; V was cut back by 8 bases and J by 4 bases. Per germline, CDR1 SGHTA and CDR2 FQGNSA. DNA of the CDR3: TGTGCCAGCGCTCCGGGACAGGGGGCTGATTCCTATGGCTACACCTTC. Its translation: CASAPGQGADSYGYTF.

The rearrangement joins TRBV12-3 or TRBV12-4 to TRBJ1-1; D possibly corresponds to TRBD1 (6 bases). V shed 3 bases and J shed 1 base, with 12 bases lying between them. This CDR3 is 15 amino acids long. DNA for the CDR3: TGTGCCAGCAGTTTTATCAGGGGAAAGAACACTGAAGCTTTCTTT. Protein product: CASSFIRGKNTEAFF.

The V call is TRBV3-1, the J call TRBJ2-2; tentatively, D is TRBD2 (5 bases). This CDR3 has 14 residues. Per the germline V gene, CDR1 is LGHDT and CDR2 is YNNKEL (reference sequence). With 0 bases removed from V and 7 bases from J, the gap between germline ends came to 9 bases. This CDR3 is CASSQDLGSGELFF. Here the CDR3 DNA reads TGTGCCAGCAGCCAAGATCTGGGGAGCGGGGAGCTGTTTTTT.

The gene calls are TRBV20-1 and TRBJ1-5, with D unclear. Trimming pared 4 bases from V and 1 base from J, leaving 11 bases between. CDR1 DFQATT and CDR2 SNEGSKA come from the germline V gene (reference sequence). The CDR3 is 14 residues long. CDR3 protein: CSAIEGLSNQPQHF. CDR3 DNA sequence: TGCAGTGCTATCGAGGGATTAAGCAATCAGCCCCAGCATTTT.

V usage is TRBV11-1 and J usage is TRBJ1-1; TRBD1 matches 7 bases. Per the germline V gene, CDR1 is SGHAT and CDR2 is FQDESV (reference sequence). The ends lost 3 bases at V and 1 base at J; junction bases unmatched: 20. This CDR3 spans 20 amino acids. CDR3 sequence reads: CASSFRTPTGRHFENTEAFF. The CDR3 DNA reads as TGTGCCAGCAGCTTTAGGACACCGACAGGGCGTCATTTTGAGAACACTGAAGCTTTCTTT. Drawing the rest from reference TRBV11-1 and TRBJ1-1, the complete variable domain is EAEVAQSPRYKITEKSQAVAFWCDPISGHATLYWYRQILGQGPELLVQFQDESVVDDSQLPKDRFSAERLKGVDSTLKIQPAELGDSAMYLCASSFRTPTGRHFENTEAFFGQGTRLTVV.

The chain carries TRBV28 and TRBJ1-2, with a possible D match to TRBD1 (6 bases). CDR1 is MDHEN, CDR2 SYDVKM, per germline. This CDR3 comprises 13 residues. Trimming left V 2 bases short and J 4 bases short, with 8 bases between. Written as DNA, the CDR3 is TGTGCCAGCAGTTTAAGGGGGACCTATGGCTACACCTTC. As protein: CASSLRGTYGYTF.